This passage covers 10 T cell receptor beta chains from one sample sequenced in a study of regulatory and conventional T cells in RAG deficiency. Blood CD4+ CD25-low CD127-high conventional T cells supplied the genomic DNA template. The repertoire was sequenced with immunoSEQ multiplex PCR; TCRdb's copy has only in-frame clones and lacks some. The sample has about 30,000 clones; about 78% are singletons. The same data also contributed to another study, on regulatory T cells. As that study records: Primers: 52 TRBV forward and 13 TRBJ reverse.

The sequencing input was CD4+ effector T cells sorted from blood. These receptors were collected from a human donor in good health.

The V gene is TRBV4-2, the J gene TRBJ2-5; 8 bases align to TRBD2. With 0 bases clipped from V and 7 bases from J, the junction kept 16 bases outside the gene matches. The CDR3 is 18 residues long. The germline V gene encodes CDR1 LGHNA and CDR2 YNFKEQ. The CDR3 protein is CASSQEDLSGGRVGTQYF. Here the CDR3 DNA reads TGTGCCAGCAGCCAAGAGGACCTCAGCGGGGGCCGGGTAGGGACCCAGTACTTC.

This clone showed up just once. This chain links TRBV7-8 with TRBJ1-3; 8 bases align to TRBD1. Germline-derived CDR1 and CDR2 are SGHVS and FQNEAQ. This CDR3 contains 15 residues. V dropped 5 bases and J dropped 4; count of bases not matched to a gene: 7. The CDR3 DNA follows: TGTGCCAGCAGCCCCCAGGGGGCGAGAGGAAACACCATATATTTT. Protein sequence: CASSPQGARGNTIYF.

This chain uses TRBV2 with TRBJ2-5; D remains unclear. Germline V lookup: CDR1 SNHLY, CDR2 FYNNEI. The V and J ends lost 6 bases and 2 bases respectively, with 13 bases between them. This CDR3 has 14 amino acids. CDR3 residues: CASRVGARQETQYF. The CDR3, as DNA: TGTGCCAGCAGGGTTGGCGCTAGACAAGAGACCCAGTACTTC.

V gene TRBV7-2 combines with J gene TRBJ2-3, with TRBD2 identical over 9 bases. Germline CDR1 is SGHTA and CDR2 is FQGNSA. The CDR3 has 16 amino acids. Trimming at V came to 2 bases and at J to 4 bases, leaving 7 bases not matched to a gene. The CDR3 spells CASSLNSGGRPDTQYF. The CDR3 DNA is TGTGCCAGCAGCTTAAATAGCGGGGGTAGGCCAGATACGCAGTATTTT.

The CDR3 loop is CASSGGTWNEQFF. CDR3 bases: TGTGCCAGCAGTGGGGGGACCTGGAATGAGCAGTTCTTC. The rearrangement links TRBV6-1 to TRBJ2-1; D might be TRBD1 or TRBD2, each matching 5 bases. This CDR3 has 13 amino acids. CDR1 is MNHNS and CDR2 is SASEGT in the germline V gene. V dropped 4 bases and J dropped 7 bases, with 11 bases sitting between them.

This clone was observed a single time. The chain combines TRBV5-1 with TRBJ1-4; 8 nucleotides align to TRBD1. The germline V gene has CDR1 SGHRS and CDR2 YFSETQ. The CDR3 runs 14 residues. V gave up 4 bases and J gave up 5 bases; unmatched junction bases: 4. The CDR3 DNA is TGCGCCAGCAGCCAACAGGGGGGGAATGAAAAACTGTTTTTT. It codes for CASSQQGGNEKLFF.

The rearrangement links TRBV7-9 to TRBJ1-4, with 7 nucleotides matching TRBD1. Trimming removed 5 bases from V and 5 bases from J; junction bases left unmatched: 8. Germline lookup yields CDR1 SEHNR and CDR2 FQNEAQ (reference sequence). This CDR3 spans 15 amino acids. The CDR3 here is CASSRDRAQNEKLFF. The CDR3 DNA sequence: TGTGCCAGCAGCCGAGACAGGGCTCAAAATGAAAAACTGTTTTTT.

The CDR3 region is CASSQEQPGVAEKTGELFF. The CDR3 DNA reads TGCGCCAGCAGCCAAGAACAACCGGGGGTAGCGGAAAAAACCGGGGAGCTGTTTTTT. The V call is TRBV4-1, the J call TRBJ2-2; perhaps TRBD2 as D (6 bases). This CDR3 contains 19 residues. V gave up 0 bases and J gave up 5 bases, with 22 bases separating them. Germline-derived CDR1 and CDR2 are MGHRA and YSYEKL.

The V call is TRBV6-6, the J call TRBJ2-2; possibly TRBD2 for D (6 bases). The CDR3 spans 16 residues. Germline CDR1 is MNHNY and CDR2 is SVGAGI (reference sequence). V lost 5 bases and J lost 4, with 17 bases in between. In nucleotides, the CDR3 is TGTGCCAGCAGTACCATGACTAGGTTAGGCACCGGGGAGCTGTTTTTT. This gives the protein CASSTMTRLGTGELFF.

The CDR3 protein is CASSWGGGTDTQYF. The DNA for the CDR3 is TGTGCCAGCAGTTGGGGGGGAGGCACAGATACGCAGTATTTT. This sequence joins TRBV27 and TRBJ2-3; 7 bases are a match to TRBD2. This CDR3 is 14 amino acids long. Germline V gene data show CDR1 as MNHEY and CDR2 as SMNVEV (reference sequence). Trimming cost V 4 bases and J 1 base; bases outside gene matches: 2.